This entry lists 21 T cell receptor beta chains sequenced from one sample in a study of T cell changes during pregnancy in multiple sclerosis. TCRdb keeps only in-frame clones here, not all; method: immunoSEQ multiplex PCR. The data contain under 80,000 clones, around 94% of them singletons. The input for sequencing was peripheral blood, taken before pregnancy. The source is a female donor with multiple sclerosis, enrolled in a pregnancy study.

The rearrangement links TRBV4-2 to TRBJ2-5; tentatively, D is TRBD1 (8 bases). Between the trimmed V and J ends, which lost 0 bases and 5 bases, there was a span of 13 bases. The CDR3 length is 15 residues. Germline CDR1 LGHNA, CDR2 YNFKEQ. The CDR3 spells CASSQEQGGSETQYF. CDR3 sequence (DNA): TGTGCCAGCAGCCAAGAACAGGGGGGGTCGGAGACCCAGTACTTC.

J is TRBJ1-1 and V is TRBV9; tentative D call: TRBD1 (6 bases). The CDR3 spans 13 residues. CDR1 SGDLS and CDR2 YYNGEE come from the germline V gene. Trimming cost V 2 bases and J 1 base, with 6 bases left between them. The CDR3 spells CASSVRGNTEAFF. DNA for the CDR3: TGTGCCAGCAGCGTCAGGGGGAACACTGAAGCTTTCTTT.

The chain uses TRBV4-1 and TRBJ2-7; 9 nucleotides line up with TRBD1. The CDR3 loop spans 16 amino acids. Germline V lookup: CDR1 MGHRA, CDR2 YSYEKL. V dropped 4 bases and J dropped 4; count of bases not matched to a gene: 11. The CDR3 sequence is CASSPITGTGTYEQYF. The CDR3 DNA reads as TGCGCCAGCAGCCCGATAACCGGGACAGGGACTTACGAGCAGTACTTC.

The genes are TRBV7-9 and TRBJ2-5; possible D gene TRBD2, 6 bases. The V gene's germline CDR1 is SEHNR and CDR2 FQNEAQ (reference sequence). The length of the CDR3 is 17 residues. The V end lost 5 bases, the J end lost 1 base, and 20 bases lay between the germline ends. The CDR3 nucleotides read TGTGCCAGCAGCACCCTAGGGGACTCCCCTCTCCAAGAGACCCAGTACTTC. Protein product: CASSTLGDSPLQETQYF.

The chain links TRBV7-9 to TRBJ2-1, with TRBD2 matching 8 bases. J gave up 8 bases and V 0 bases, and 6 bases lay outside the gene matches. Looked up from germline, CDR1 is SEHNR and CDR2 is FQNEAQ (reference sequence). CDR3 length: 15 amino acids. This CDR3 is CASSLATGTRYEQFF. The DNA of the CDR3 is TGTGCCAGCAGCTTAGCGACCGGGACTAGATATGAGCAGTTCTTC.

The genes are TRBV30 and TRBJ2-5; 12 nucleotides line up with TRBD2. The CDR3 has 13 residues. V trimming: 5 bases; J trimming: 9 bases; junction bases outside the gene matches: 7. Germline lookup yields CDR1 GTSNPN and CDR2 SVGIG (reference sequence). CDR3 residues: CAWGTSGFPAQYF. The CDR3, as DNA: TGTGCCTGGGGGACTAGCGGGTTCCCGGCCCAGTACTTC.

The V call is TRBV19, the J call TRBJ1-5, with 10 bases matching TRBD1. Germline CDR1 and CDR2: LNHDA and SQIVND (reference sequence). With V trimmed by 5 bases and J by 2 bases, 12 bases remained unmatched. The CDR3 covers 18 residues. The DNA for the CDR3 is TGTGCCAGTAGTCCCTCGGGACAGGGGTTGCGTGGCAATCAGCCCCAGCATTTT. This codes for CASSPSGQGLRGNQPQHF.

The chain recombines TRBV28 with TRBJ2-7; 7 bases are a match to TRBD2. V was clipped by 4 bases and J by 5 bases; unmatched bases: 8. This CDR3 has 14 residues. CDR1 is MDHEN and CDR2 is SYDVKM in the germline V gene. DNA of the CDR3: TGTGCCAGCAGTTCATGGACTAGAACCCACGAGCAGTACTTC. The encoded protein is CASSSWTRTHEQYF.

This chain uses TRBV7-2 with TRBJ2-7, with 8 bases that match TRBD2. The trim removed 5 bases at V and 7 bases at J, leaving 13 bases unmatched. The CDR3 runs 15 residues. Germline CDR1 SGHTA, CDR2 FQGNSA. The CDR3 region has the DNA TGTGCCAGCAGCCCTCAGCTGGCGGGAGGTGGTGAGCAGTACTTC. Residues: CASSPQLAGGGEQYF.

The chain combines TRBV5-1 with TRBJ1-1; D remains ambiguous. Germline lookup yields CDR1 SGHRS and CDR2 YFSETQ. Deletions cut 5 bases from V and 3 bases from J, with 14 bases between. CDR3 size: 14 residues. CDR3: CASRPGSSYTEAFF. CDR3 DNA sequence: TGCGCCAGCAGACCGGGATCCTCGTACACTGAAGCTTTCTTT.

This clone was detected once. Here the CDR3 DNA reads TGTGCCAGCAGCGTAACTAGCGGGAGTAGAGATACGCAGTATTTT. Amino acids: CASSVTSGSRDTQYF. The rearrangement joins TRBV9 to TRBJ2-3; 11 nucleotides align to TRBD2. In germline, CDR1 is SGDLS, CDR2 YYNGEE. This CDR3 comprises 15 residues. Germline trimming cut 1 base from V and 5 bases from J; bases unmatched to any gene: 3.

The chain links TRBV19 to TRBJ2-3; 10 bases fit TRBD2. The CDR3 consists of 16 residues. V gave up 7 bases and J gave up 2 bases; unmatched junction bases: 9. CDR1 LNHDA and CDR2 SQIVND come from the germline V gene (reference sequence). The DNA of the CDR3 is TGTGCCAGTAAACCTAGCGGGAGTGGGTCCACAGATACGCAGTATTTT. Its translation is CASKPSGSGSTDTQYF.

The genes are TRBV29-1 and TRBJ2-1, with D possibly TRBD1 on 5 matching bases. Between the trimmed V and J ends, which lost 8 bases and 7 bases, there was a span of 9 bases. CDR1 is SQVTM and CDR2 is ANQGSEA in the germline V gene. This CDR3 has 10 residues. CDR3: CSFYRNEQFF. CDR3 DNA sequence: TGCAGCTTCTACAGGAATGAGCAGTTCTTC.

This clone was detected only once. The V and J genes are TRBV7-8 and TRBJ1-2; D remains unclear. Germline-derived CDR1 and CDR2 are SGHVS and FQNEAQ. The CDR3 length is 16 residues. V gave up 3 bases and J gave up 0 bases, with 14 bases separating them. The CDR3 DNA sequence: TGTGCCAGCAGCTTGATCGAGCGGGAACCTAACTATGGCTACACCTTC. This encodes CASSLIEREPNYGYTF.

In its sample, this clone was seen a few times. V gene TRBV11-3 combines with J gene TRBJ1-2; tentatively, D is TRBD1 (5 bases). The CDR3 length is 16 residues. Between the trimmed V and J ends, which lost 0 bases and 3 bases, there was a span of 14 bases. Looked up from germline, CDR1 is SGHNT and CDR2 is YENEEA. The CDR3 loop reads CASSLEGRGGDYGYTF. Here the CDR3 DNA reads TGTGCCAGCAGCTTAGAAGGTCGGGGAGGGGACTATGGCTACACCTTC.

This sequence joins TRBV5-6 and TRBJ1-2; 9 positions match TRBD1. Germline V gives CDR1 SGHDT, CDR2 YYEEEE. V dropped 6 bases and J dropped 5; count of bases not matched to a gene: 17. CDR3 length equals 17 residues. As DNA, the CDR3 is TGTGCCAGCACCCCAGGGACAGGGCTAGGAAGCGGGTATGGCTACACCTTC. It is translated as CASTPGTGLGSGYGYTF. Full variable domain (remainder filled in from reference TRBV5-6 and TRBJ1-2): DAGVTQSPTHLIKTRGQQVTLRCSPKSGHDTVSWYQQALGQGPQFIFQYYEEEERQRGNFPDRFSGHQFPNYSSELNVNALLLGDSALYLCASTPGTGLGSGYGYTFGSGTRLTVV.

The CDR3 reads CASRKQGGNTEAFF. As DNA, the CDR3 is TGTGCCAGCAGAAAACAGGGTGGTAACACTGAAGCTTTCTTT. The rearrangement joins TRBV28 to TRBJ1-1; tentatively, D is TRBD1 (6 bases). From germline, CDR1 is MDHEN and CDR2 SYDVKM. Trimming removed 6 bases from V and 2 bases from J, with 13 bases in between. The CDR3 totals 14 residues. The whole variable domain, filled in from reference TRBV28 and TRBJ1-1, reads DVKVTQSSRYLVKRTGEKVFLECVQDMDHENMFWYRQDPGLGLRLIYFSYDVKMKEKGDIPEGYSVSREKKERFSLILESASTNQTSMYLCASRKQGGNTEAFFGQGTRLTVV.

This clone came up a few times. This chain connects TRBV29-1 to TRBJ1-1, with TRBD1 matching over 8 bases. Trimming removed 7 bases from V and 7 bases from J; junction bases left unmatched: 17. Germline CDR1 SQVTM, CDR2 ANQGSEA. The CDR3 sequence is 15 residues long. In nucleotides, the CDR3 is TGCAGCGGGAACGGACAGGGCAGCGGGGGGAGTGAAGCTTTCTTT. This gives the protein CSGNGQGSGGSEAFF.

The chain links TRBV5-4 to TRBJ1-1; D call uncertain. Germline V gives CDR1 SGHNT, CDR2 YYREEE (reference sequence). V was trimmed by 3 bases and J by 4 bases, leaving 19 bases between them. This CDR3 contains 16 residues. CDR3 residues: CASSSINLVSSTEAFF. In nucleotides, the CDR3 is TGTGCCAGCAGCTCGATAAACCTCGTTTCGAGCACTGAAGCTTTCTTT. The full variable domain, in which reference TRBV5-4 and TRBJ1-1 provide the parts outside the CDR3, is ETGVTQSPTHLIKTRGQQVTLRCSSQSGHNTVSWYQQALGQGPQFIFQYYREEENGRGNFPPRFSGLQFPNYSSELNVNALELDDSALYLCASSSINLVSSTEAFFGQGTRLTVV.

The J gene is TRBJ2-3, the V gene TRBV6-1; no definite D call. Looked up from germline, CDR1 is MNHNS and CDR2 is SASEGT. This CDR3 is 14 amino acids long. V was trimmed by 1 base and J by 4 bases, leaving 9 bases between them. CDR3 in amino acids: CASSEGGRSDTQYF. The CDR3 DNA sequence: TGTGCCAGCAGTGAAGGAGGCAGATCAGATACGCAGTATTTT.

This chain uses TRBV7-2 with TRBJ2-2; tentatively, D is TRBD2 (6 bases). The CDR3 covers 14 residues. Looked up from germline, CDR1 is SGHTA and CDR2 is FQGNSA. V dropped 1 base and J dropped 6 bases, with 9 bases sitting between them. The CDR3 nucleotides are TGTGCCAGCAGCTTAGAACAGCGGGCCGGGGAGCTGTTTTTT. Residues: CASSLEQRAGELFF.